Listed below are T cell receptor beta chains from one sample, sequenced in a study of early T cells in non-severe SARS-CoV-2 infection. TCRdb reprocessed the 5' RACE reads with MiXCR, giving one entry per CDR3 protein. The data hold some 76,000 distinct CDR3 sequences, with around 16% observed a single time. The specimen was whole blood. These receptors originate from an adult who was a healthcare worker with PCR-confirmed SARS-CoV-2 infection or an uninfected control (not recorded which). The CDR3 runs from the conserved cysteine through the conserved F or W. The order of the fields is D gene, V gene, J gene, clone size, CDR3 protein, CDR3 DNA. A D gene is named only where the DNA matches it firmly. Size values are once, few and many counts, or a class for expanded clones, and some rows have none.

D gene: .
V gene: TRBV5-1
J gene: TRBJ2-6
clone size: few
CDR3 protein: CASSRDGNGANVLTF
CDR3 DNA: TGCGCCAGCAGCCGTGACGGTAATGGGGCCAACGTCCTGACTTTC

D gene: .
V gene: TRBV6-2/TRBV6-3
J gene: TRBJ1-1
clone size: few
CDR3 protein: CASSYTKGDLNTEAFF
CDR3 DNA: TGTGCCAGCAGTTATACGAAGGGGGATCTGAACACTGAAGCTTTCTTT

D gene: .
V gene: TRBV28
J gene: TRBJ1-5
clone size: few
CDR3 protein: CASSPMRAGSGNQPQHF
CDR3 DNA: TGTGCCAGCAGTCCCATGCGGGCAGGTTCGGGCAATCAGCCCCAGCATTTT

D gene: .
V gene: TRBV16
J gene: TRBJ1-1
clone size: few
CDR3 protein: CASSPGGRGNTEAFF
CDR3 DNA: TGTGCCAGCAGCCCTGGGGGGAGAGGCAACACTGAAGCTTTCTTT

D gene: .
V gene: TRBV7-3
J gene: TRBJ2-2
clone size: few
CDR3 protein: CASTINGGVGELFF
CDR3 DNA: TGTGCCAGCACCATCAACGGGGGCGTCGGGGAGCTGTTTTTT

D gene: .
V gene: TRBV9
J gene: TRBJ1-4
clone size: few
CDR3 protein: CASSVDEGRREKLFF
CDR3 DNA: TGTGCCAGCAGCGTAGATGAGGGAAGGAGGGAAAAACTGTTTTTT

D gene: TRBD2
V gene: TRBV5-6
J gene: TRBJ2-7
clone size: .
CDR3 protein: CASSFPTSGSFHEQYF
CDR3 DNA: TGTGCCAGCAGCTTTCCCACTAGCGGGAGCTTTCACGAGCAGTACTTC

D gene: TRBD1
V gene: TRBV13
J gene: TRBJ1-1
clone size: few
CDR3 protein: CASSYRTGARWTEAFF
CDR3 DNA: TGTGCCAGCAGCTACCGGACAGGGGCCAGGTGGACTGAAGCTTTCTTT

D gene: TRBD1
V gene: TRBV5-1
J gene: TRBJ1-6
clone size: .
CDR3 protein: CASSFYPGQGADSPLHF
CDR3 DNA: TGCGCCAGCAGCTTTTACCCGGGACAGGGGGCGGATTCACCCCTCCACTTT

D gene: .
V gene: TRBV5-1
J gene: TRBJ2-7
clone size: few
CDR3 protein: CASSSGVNPHEQYF
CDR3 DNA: TGCGCCAGCAGCTCCGGGGTGAACCCCCACGAGCAGTACTTC

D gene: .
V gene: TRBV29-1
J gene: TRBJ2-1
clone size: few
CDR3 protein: CSVVQPSYNEQFF
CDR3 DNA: TGCAGCGTTGTCCAACCCTCCTACAATGAGCAGTTCTTC

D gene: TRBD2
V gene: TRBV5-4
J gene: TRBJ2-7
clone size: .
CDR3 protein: CASSTRTSGGYEQYF
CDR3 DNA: TGTGCCAGCAGCACCCGGACTAGCGGGGGTTACGAGCAGTACTTC

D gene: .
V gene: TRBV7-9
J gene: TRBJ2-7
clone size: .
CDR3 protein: CASSSTVEQYF
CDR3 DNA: TGTGCCAGCAGCTCTACTGTCGAGCAGTACTTC

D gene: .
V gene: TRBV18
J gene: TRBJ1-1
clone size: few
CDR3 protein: CASSRGHLNTEAFF
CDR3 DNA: TGTGCCAGCTCACGGGGACACCTGAACACTGAAGCTTTCTTT

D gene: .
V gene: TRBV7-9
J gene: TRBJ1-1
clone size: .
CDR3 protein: CASSPPATEAFF
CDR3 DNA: TGTGCCAGCAGCCCCCCAGCCACTGAAGCTTTCTTT

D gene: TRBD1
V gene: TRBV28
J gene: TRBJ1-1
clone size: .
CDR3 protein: CASRQGALVTEAFF
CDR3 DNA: TGTGCCAGCAGACAGGGGGCACTGGTAACTGAAGCTTTCTTT